This T cell receptor beta chain was profiled in a study of T cell repertoires in ileal Crohn's disease. Study as a whole: All patients had surgery for stricturing (approximately 60%) or penetrating (39%) disease. The M6 sample came from neoterminal ileum during colonoscopy after surgery.

Generated by immunoSEQ multiplex PCR, the TCRdb table keeps only in-frame clones and is missing some. Altogether approximately 13,000 clones are present, 78% being singletons, with the ten largest covering under 6%. This clone appeared a single time. Time point given: neoterminal ileum biopsy at postoperative endoscopy, about 6 months after surgery. The CDR3 is made up of 18 amino acids. Per germline, CDR1 SGDLS and CDR2 YYNGEE. With 3 bases clipped from V and 6 bases from J, the junction kept 16 bases outside the gene matches. The receptor's source is an adult with Crohn's disease. Material for sequencing was ileal tissue. This chain connects TRBV9 to TRBJ2-7; 12 bases map to TRBD2. The CDR3 spells CASSAQFTSGGPPSEQYF. The DNA of the CDR3 is TGTGCCAGCAGCGCCCAATTTACTAGCGGGGGGCCCCCAAGCGAGCAGTACTTC.